The clone carrying this T cell receptor (beta chain) was observed at least ten times. The CDR3 extends over 12 amino acids. V was clipped by 4 bases and J by 8 bases, with 6 bases between them. CDR1 is MNHEY and CDR2 is SVGAGI in the germline V gene. This record belongs to a study of regulatory T cells in long-lasting Graves disease. Building the TCR beta libraries relied on iRepertoire HTBI primers, and CDR3 regions underwent Arm-PCR. TCRdb reanalysed the multiplex PCR reads using MiXCR and keeps one entry per CDR3 protein. The repertoire consists of fewer than 550,000 distinct CDR3 sequences, with roughly a sixth occurring once and the leading ten covering around 25%. Described time point: newly diagnosed GD, antithyroid drugs for less than 3 months. The TCR library was made from RNA extracted from PBMCs. The data were also submitted as part of a second study, on T cells in Graves' hyperthyroidism and ophthalmopathy.

The sequenced sample was peripheral blood mononuclear cells (PBMCs), obtained at new diagnosis, from a patient treated with antithyroid drugs. This sequence originates from a woman aged 35 to 60 with Graves disease. V usage is TRBV6-5 and J usage is TRBJ1-6; unclear D gene. The CDR3 nucleotides are TGTGCCAGCAGTTCCCCTCATTCACCCCTCCACTTT. It yields the protein CASSSPHSPLHF.